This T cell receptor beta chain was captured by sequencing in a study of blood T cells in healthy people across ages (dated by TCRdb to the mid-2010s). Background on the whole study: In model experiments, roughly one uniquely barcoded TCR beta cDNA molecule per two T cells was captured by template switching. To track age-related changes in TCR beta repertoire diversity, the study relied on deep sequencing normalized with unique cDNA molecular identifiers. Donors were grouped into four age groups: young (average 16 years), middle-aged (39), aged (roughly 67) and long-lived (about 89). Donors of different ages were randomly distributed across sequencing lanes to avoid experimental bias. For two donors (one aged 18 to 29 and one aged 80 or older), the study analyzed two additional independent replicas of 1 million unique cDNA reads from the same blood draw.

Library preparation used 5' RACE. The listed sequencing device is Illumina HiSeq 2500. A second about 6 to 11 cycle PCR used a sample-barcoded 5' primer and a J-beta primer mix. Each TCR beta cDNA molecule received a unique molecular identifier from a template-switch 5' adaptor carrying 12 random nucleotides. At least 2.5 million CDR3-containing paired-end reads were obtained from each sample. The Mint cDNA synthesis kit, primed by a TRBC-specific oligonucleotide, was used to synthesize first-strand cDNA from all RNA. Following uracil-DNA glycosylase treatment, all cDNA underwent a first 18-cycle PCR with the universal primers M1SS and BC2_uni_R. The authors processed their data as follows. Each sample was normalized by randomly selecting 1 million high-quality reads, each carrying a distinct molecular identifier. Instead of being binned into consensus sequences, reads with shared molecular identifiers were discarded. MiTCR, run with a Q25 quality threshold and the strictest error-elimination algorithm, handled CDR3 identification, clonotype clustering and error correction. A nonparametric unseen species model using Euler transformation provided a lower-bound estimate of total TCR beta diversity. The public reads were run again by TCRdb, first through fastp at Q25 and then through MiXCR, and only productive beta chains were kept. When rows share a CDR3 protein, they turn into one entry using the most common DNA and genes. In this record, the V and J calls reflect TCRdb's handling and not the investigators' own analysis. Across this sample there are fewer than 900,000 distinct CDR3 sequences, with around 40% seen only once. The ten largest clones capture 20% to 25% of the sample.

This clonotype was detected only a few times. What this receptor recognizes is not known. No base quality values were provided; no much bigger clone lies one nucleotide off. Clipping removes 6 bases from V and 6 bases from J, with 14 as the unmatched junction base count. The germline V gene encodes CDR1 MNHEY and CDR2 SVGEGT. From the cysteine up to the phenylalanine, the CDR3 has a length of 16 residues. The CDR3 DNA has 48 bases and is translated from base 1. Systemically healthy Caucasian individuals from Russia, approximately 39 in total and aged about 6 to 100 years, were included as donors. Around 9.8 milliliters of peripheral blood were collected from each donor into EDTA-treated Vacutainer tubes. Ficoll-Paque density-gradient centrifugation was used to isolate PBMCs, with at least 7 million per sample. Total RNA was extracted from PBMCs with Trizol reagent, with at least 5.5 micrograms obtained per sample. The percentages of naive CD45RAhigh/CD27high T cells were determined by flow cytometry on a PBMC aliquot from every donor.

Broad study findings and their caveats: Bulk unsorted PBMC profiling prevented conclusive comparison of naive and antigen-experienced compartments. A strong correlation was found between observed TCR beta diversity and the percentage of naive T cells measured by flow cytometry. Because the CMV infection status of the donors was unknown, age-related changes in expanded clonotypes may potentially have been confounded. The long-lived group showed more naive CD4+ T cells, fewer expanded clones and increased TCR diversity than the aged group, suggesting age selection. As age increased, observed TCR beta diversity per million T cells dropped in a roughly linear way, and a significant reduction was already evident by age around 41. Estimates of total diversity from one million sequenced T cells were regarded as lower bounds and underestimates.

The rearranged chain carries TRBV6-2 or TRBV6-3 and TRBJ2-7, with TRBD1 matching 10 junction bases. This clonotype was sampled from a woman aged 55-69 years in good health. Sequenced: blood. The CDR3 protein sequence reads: CASREEGDRGSVEQYF. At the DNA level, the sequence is TGTGCCAGCAGAGAAGAAGGGGACAGGGGATCGGTCGAGCAGTACTTC.